Below, 20 T cell receptor beta chains from the same sample are listed, as sequenced in a study of blood T cell repertoires in COVID-19. TCRdb's copy holds only in-frame clones and misses some; the assay was immunoSEQ multiplex PCR. Of about 45,000 clones listed, less than 90% are singletons. Source material: peripheral blood. Receptor source: a human donor in a cohort sampled during active COVID-19.

The chain links TRBV19 to TRBJ1-1, with unresolved D. In germline, CDR1 is LNHDA, CDR2 SQIVND (reference sequence). This CDR3 contains 14 residues. The ends were cut back, 3 bases at V and 0 bases at J, with 8 bases in the middle. The CDR3 loop is CASSMSSMNTEAFF. For the CDR3, the DNA is TGTGCCAGTAGTATGAGTAGCATGAACACTGAAGCTTTCTTT.

The V call is TRBV19, the J call TRBJ2-7, with D perhaps matching TRBD1 (6 bases). In germline, CDR1 is LNHDA, CDR2 SQIVND (reference sequence). This CDR3 contains 13 residues. V lost 3 bases and J lost 3, with 9 bases in between. The CDR3 region is CASSMGRGYEQYF. The DNA of the CDR3 is TGTGCCAGTAGTATGGGCAGGGGCTACGAGCAGTACTTC.

The rearrangement joins TRBV27 to TRBJ2-1; 8 bases match TRBD1. The CDR3 loop spans 15 amino acids. The junction had 2 bases not matched to a gene; V was cut back by 0 bases and J by 4 bases. CDR1 is MNHEY and CDR2 is SMNVEV in the germline V gene (reference sequence). CDR3 bases: TGTGCCAGCAGTTTATCGCAGGGGGCGTACAATGAGCAGTTCTTC. This translates into CASSLSQGAYNEQFF.

This clone was observed once. J is TRBJ1-4 and V is TRBV19; D remains unclear. Germline CDR1 LNHDA, CDR2 SQIVND (reference sequence). The CDR3 is made up of 15 amino acids. The germline V and J ends were trimmed by 4 bases and 0 bases, with 9 bases remaining between them. CDR3 DNA sequence: TGTGCCAGTAGTACCCAGACTGCAACTAATGAAAAACTGTTTTTT. Its protein product is CASSTQTATNEKLFF. The complete variable domain, with remaining parts taken from reference TRBV19 and TRBJ1-4, reads DGGITQSPKYLFRKEGQNVTLSCEQNLNHDAMYWYRQDPGQGLRLIYYSQIVNDFQKGDIAEGYSVSREKKESFPLTVTSAQKNPTAFYLCASSTQTATNEKLFFGSGTQLSVL.

In DNA, the CDR3 is TGTGCCAGCAGCCGAGGGGGGGCGGGCACAGATACGCAGTATTTT. The encoded protein is CASSRGGAGTDTQYF. The chain recombines TRBV5-8 with TRBJ2-3; D perhaps matches TRBD2 (7 bases). The V and J ends lost 4 bases and 1 base respectively, with 13 bases between them. The CDR3 contains 15 residues. The germline CDR1 and CDR2 sequences are SGHTS and YDEGEE.

V is TRBV9 and J is TRBJ2-5; a possible D gene is TRBD1 (6 bases). This CDR3 region has 14 residues. Germline CDR1 is SGDLS and CDR2 is YYNGEE. The V end lost 0 bases, the J end lost 5 bases, and 11 bases lay between the germline ends. CDR3 residues: CASSVASGVETQYF. In DNA form, the CDR3 reads TGTGCCAGCAGCGTAGCGTCAGGGGTGGAGACCCAGTACTTC.

CDR3 sequence (DNA): TGCAGCGACGCCGCCGTCGGGGTCTACACCTTC. Translating it yields CSDAAVGVYTF. This chain links TRBV29-1 with TRBJ1-2; D unclear. Germline values: CDR1 SQVTM, CDR2 ANQGSEA. Trimming shortened V by 7 bases and J by 10 bases, and 16 bases separated the two germline ends. This CDR3 has 11 residues.

This clone was observed a handful of times. This chain connects TRBV2 to TRBJ1-6, with a possible D match to TRBD1 (6 bases). The germline V gene encodes CDR1 SNHLY and CDR2 FYNNEI. Trimming shortened V by 7 bases and J by 0 bases, and 13 bases separated the two germline ends. The CDR3 length is 16 residues. CDR3 coding DNA: TGTGCCAGCAATCGACAGGCCCGCTCCTATAATTCACCCCTCCACTTT. Its translation: CASNRQARSYNSPLHF.

The chain has TRBV6-6 and TRBJ1-2, with D maybe TRBD1 (6 bases). In germline, CDR1 is MNHNY, CDR2 SVGAGI (reference sequence). Trimming took 8 bases from V and 4 from J, leaving 17 bases between them. The length of the CDR3 is 14 residues. In nucleotides, the CDR3 is TGTGCCAGCCAACTCACAGGGTTCGGCTATGGCTACACCTTC. Protein product: CASQLTGFGYGYTF.

The chain is built from TRBV9 and TRBJ1-2; 9 bases are a match to TRBD1. The CDR3 length is 14 residues. Germline V gives CDR1 SGDLS, CDR2 YYNGEE. V gave up 0 bases and J gave up 5 bases; unmatched junction bases: 2. As DNA, the CDR3 is TGTGCCAGCAGCGTAGGCGGGACAGGGTATGGCTACACCTTC. Translating it yields CASSVGGTGYGYTF.

The chain links TRBV3-1 (or the pseudogene TRBV3-2) to TRBJ2-3, with no clear D. The CDR3 totals 12 residues. Germline CDR1 LGHDT, CDR2 YNNKEL (reference sequence). V lost 4 bases, J lost 1 base, and 3 bases lay in between. Here the CDR3 reads CASSPGTDTQYF. Here the CDR3 DNA reads TGTGCCAGCAGCCCGGGCACAGATACGCAGTATTTT.

This clone was observed a few times. The chain links TRBV3-1 (or the pseudogene TRBV3-2) to TRBJ1-2, with D unresolved. V was cut by 3 bases and J by 9 bases, with 14 bases left in between. The CDR3 is 13 residues long. Per germline, CDR1 LGHDT and CDR2 YNNKEL (reference sequence). CDR3 region: CASSQSWHYRYTF. CDR3 nucleotide sequence: TGTGCCAGCAGCCAGTCCTGGCATTATCGCTACACCTTC.

The V call is TRBV9, the J call TRBJ1-1; D is perhaps TRBD1 (5 bases). Germline V gene sequence: CDR1 SGDLS, CDR2 YYNGEE. Trimming pared 3 bases from V and 2 bases from J, leaving 8 bases between. The CDR3 is 13 amino acids. The CDR3 protein is CASSGGRNTEAFF. CDR3 in DNA: TGTGCCAGCAGCGGGGGCCGCAACACTGAAGCTTTCTTT.

V usage is TRBV30 and J usage is TRBJ2-7, with 11 bases matching TRBD1. CDR1 is GTSNPN and CDR2 is SVGIG in the germline V gene (reference sequence). This CDR3 spans 13 amino acids. V was clipped by 6 bases and J by 4 bases; unmatched bases: 5. CDR3 in DNA: TGTGCCTGTCCGGGACAGGGGGTATACGAGCAGTACTTC. It encodes CACPGQGVYEQYF. Supplemented by reference TRBV30 and TRBJ2-7, the full variable domain reads SQTIHQWPATLVQPVGSPLSLECTVEGTSNPNLYWYRQAAGRGLQLLFYSVGIGQISSEVPQNLSASRPQDRQFILSSKKLLLSDSGFYLCACPGQGVYEQYFGPGTRLTVT.

This chain connects TRBV6-5 to TRBJ1-1; 7 nucleotides align to TRBD1. The V and J ends lost 6 bases and 2 bases, in that order; junction bases with no gene match: 6. The germline CDR1 and CDR2 sequences are MNHEY and SVGAGI. The CDR3 covers 14 residues. CDR3 DNA sequence: TGTGCCAGCAGACAGGACAGGCGTAACACTGAAGCTTTCTTT. Its translation: CASRQDRRNTEAFF.

V is TRBV6-5 and J is TRBJ2-1, with 10 positions matching TRBD2. J lost 6 bases, V lost 0 bases, and 5 bases had no gene match. The CDR3 sequence is 16 residues long. Germline V gene data show CDR1 as MNHEY and CDR2 as SVGAGI. The CDR3 reads CASSYSPSGGANEQFF. The CDR3 region has the DNA TGTGCCAGCAGTTACTCACCAAGCGGGGGGGCCAATGAGCAGTTCTTC.

V usage is TRBV5-6 and J usage is TRBJ2-5, with D unclear. Trimming pared 2 bases from V and 2 bases from J, leaving 7 bases between. The CDR3 totals 13 residues. CDR1 is SGHDT, CDR2 YYEEEE, per germline. This CDR3 is CASSFFGQETQYF. CDR3 sequence (DNA): TGTGCCAGCAGCTTTTTCGGGCAAGAGACCCAGTACTTC.

The rearrangement uses TRBV5-4 and TRBJ2-7, with TRBD2 as a possible D gene (6 bases). Trimming took 4 bases from V and 6 from J, leaving 11 bases between them. CDR1 and CDR2 (germline): SGHNT, YYREEE (reference sequence). This CDR3 has 12 residues. In nucleotides, the CDR3 is TGTGCCAGCAGCCACCCGGGGGTCGAGCAGTACTTC. This gives the protein CASSHPGVEQYF.

This clone was recorded only once. DNA for the CDR3: TGTGCCAGCAGCCGTGCGGGGCCAGCTTTCTTT. Translating it yields CASSRAGPAFF. V usage is TRBV3-1 (or the pseudogene TRBV3-2) and J usage is TRBJ1-1, with D perhaps TRBD1 (5 bases). Germline loops: CDR1 LGHDT, CDR2 YNNKEL (reference sequence). The V and J ends lost 4 bases and 10 bases respectively, with 10 bases between them. The CDR3 length is 11 residues.

The chain employs TRBV4-1 and TRBJ2-5; tentatively, D is TRBD1 (5 bases). This CDR3 is 17 amino acids long. V lost 0 bases, J lost 5 bases, and 19 bases lay in between. Per the germline V gene, CDR1 is MGHRA and CDR2 is YSYEKL. The CDR3 region is CASSQDDGQGFGETQYF. For the CDR3, the DNA is TGCGCCAGCAGCCAAGATGATGGGCAGGGCTTCGGCGAGACCCAGTACTTC.